This T cell receptor (beta chain) was observed in a study of blood T cell repertoires in COVID-19. This CDR3 is built from 15 residues. V was trimmed by 2 bases and J by 7 bases, leaving 17 bases between them. Germline loops: CDR1 LNHDA, CDR2 SQIVND (reference sequence). Measured with immunoSEQ multiplex PCR; TCRdb has only the in-frame clones, and not every one. Seen here are more than 300,000 clones, 90% to 95% observed once, and the top ten hold about 4%. Across roughly 25 US areas, participants ranged in age from about 18 to 90 years. The sample was PBMCs or T cells enriched from blood (not recorded which). This chain links TRBV19 with TRBJ1-2, with D maybe TRBD1 (6 bases). This TCR was recovered from a woman aged 30 to 39 who had been exposed to COVID-19. Written as DNA, the CDR3 is TGTGCCAGTAGTATACTCCAGACAGGTTCAGCTGGCTACACCTTC. This codes for CASSILQTGSAGYTF.